The clone carrying this T cell receptor (beta chain) is a singleton in its sample. Antigen: not known. This record belongs to a study of T cell responses to AZD1222 COVID-19 vaccine. Study-wide points: Of the AZD1222 recipients, only six or seven were seropositive at baseline.

The repertoire was sequenced with immunoSEQ multiplex PCR; TCRdb's copy has only in-frame clones and lacks some. This sample has approximately 200,000 clones; approximately 93% occur once, and the top ten carry 0.95% to 1.1%. CDR1 is SGHRS and CDR2 is YFSETQ in the germline V gene. The ends were cut back, 3 bases at V and 8 bases at J, with 17 bases in the middle. The CDR3 is made up of 14 amino acids. Second-dose intervals of approximately 4 or approximately 12 weeks were pooled. Specimen: peripheral blood, collected 28 days after the second AZD1222 dose. This TCR came from an adult who received the AZD1222 COVID-19 vaccine. The chain joins TRBV5-1 to TRBJ1-2; D perhaps matches TRBD1 (6 bases). CDR3 residues: CASSSQGLMDGYTF. As DNA, the CDR3 is TGCGCCAGCAGCTCGCAGGGGTTGATGGACGGCTACACCTTC. The variable domain in full, with the rest retrieved from reference TRBV5-1 and TRBJ1-2, is KAGVTQTPRYLIKTRGQQVTLSCSPISGHRSVSWYQQTPGQGLQFLFEYFSETQRNKGNFPGRFSGRQFSNSRSEMNVSTLELGDSALYLCASSSQGLMDGYTFGSGTRLTVV.